This TCR beta chain was identified in a study of blood T cell repertoires in COVID-19. Study-level information: Both acute and convalescent COVID-19 samples were obtained from the United States, Italy and Spain. The analysed material was cDNA or gDNA that came from T cells, B-cell-depleted T cells, or PBMCs.

Original data processing: Reference gene primer amplification gave nucleated cell count estimates. Data came from immunoSEQ multiplex PCR; TCRdb stores just in-frame clones and leaves some out. V and J calls and clone size are those listed in that table; D and trimming were worked out from the DNA. The top ten hold about 2.9% of the sample, which has about 360,000 clones, around 84% seen once. Losses at the gene ends were 7 bases for V and 6 bases for J; bases not matched to a gene: 12. Germline CDR1 SNHLY, CDR2 FYNNEI. The CDR3 length is 16 residues. The TCR originated in a human donor in a cohort sampled during active COVID-19. What was sequenced was peripheral blood. The chain is built from TRBV2 and TRBJ2-1; 10 bases match TRBD2. The CDR3 DNA follows: TGTGCCAGCACCAAACAGGCTAGCGGGGGACGCAATGAGCAGTTCTTC. Encoded protein: CASTKQASGGRNEQFF.